A single sample is the source of the 5 T cell receptor beta chains below, sequenced in a study (dated by TCRdb to the mid-2010s). The library came from 5' RACE. Sequenced using an Illumina MiSeq. TCRdb itself trimmed the public reads at Q25 with fastp, ran MiXCR and retained productive beta chains. Under each unique CDR3 protein, matching rows form one entry showing the most common genes and DNA. Counted in this sample were roughly 60,000 distinct CDR3 sequences; 26% of them appeared once. The ten largest make up roughly 2.2% of the sample. Cells that were CD4+CD25+CD127-/low were the ones isolated as Tregs. Input material: tumor-infiltrating Tregs sorted from the breast tumor. These receptors all stem from a female donor with breast cancer.

This clonotype was counted a few times. The V call is TRBV7-2, the J call TRBJ2-5, with TRBD2 identical over 7 bases. CDR1 and CDR2 (germline): SGHTA, FQGNSA. Trimming removed 7 bases from V and 0 bases from J; junction bases left unmatched: 11. The CDR3 contains 16 residues. CDR3 nucleotides: TGTGCCAGCAAGCAAGGGACTACCTTTTACCAAGAGACCCAGTACTTC. The encoded protein is CASKQGTTFYQETQYF.

In its sample, this clonotype was seen a few times. The chain links TRBV20-1 to TRBJ1-2; D is unclear. V gave up 3 bases and J gave up 1 base, with 9 bases separating them. Germline assignment: CDR1 DFQATT and CDR2 SNEGSKA (reference sequence). This CDR3 spans 13 amino acids. CDR3 nucleotide sequence: TGCAGTGCTAGCCAAAAAATTAACTATGGCTACACCTTC. Amino acid sequence: CSASQKINYGYTF.

This clonotype was seen at least ten times. The V call is TRBV5-6, the J call TRBJ1-1, with D tentatively TRBD1 (5 bases). V lost 4 bases to trimming and J lost 1 base, with 11 bases between them. Germline CDR1 reads SGHDT; CDR2 reads YYEEEE. CDR3 size: 14 residues. The CDR3 DNA sequence: TGTGCCAGCAGCCAAATGGACAAGAACACTGAAGCTTTCTTT. Its translation: CASSQMDKNTEAFF.

This clonotype appeared a few times. The chain combines TRBV27 with TRBJ2-1; 7 nucleotides align to TRBD2. V lost 6 bases, J lost 4 bases, and 6 bases stayed unmatched. From germline, CDR1 is MNHEY and CDR2 SMNVEV (reference sequence). The length of the CDR3 is 14 residues. The CDR3 coding sequence is TGTGCCAGCAGGGGGAGGGCGGGGTACAATGAGCAGTTCTTC. Residues: CASRGRAGYNEQFF.

The chain couples TRBV5-1 to TRBJ1-4; 7 bases fit TRBD1. This CDR3 comprises 14 residues. The germline gives CDR1 SGHRS, CDR2 YFSETQ. Unmatched junction bases numbered 7, after V lost 5 bases and J lost 6 bases. CDR3 region: CASSTRGEDEKLFF. The CDR3 DNA follows: TGCGCCAGCAGTACCAGGGGGGAAGATGAAAAACTGTTTTTT.